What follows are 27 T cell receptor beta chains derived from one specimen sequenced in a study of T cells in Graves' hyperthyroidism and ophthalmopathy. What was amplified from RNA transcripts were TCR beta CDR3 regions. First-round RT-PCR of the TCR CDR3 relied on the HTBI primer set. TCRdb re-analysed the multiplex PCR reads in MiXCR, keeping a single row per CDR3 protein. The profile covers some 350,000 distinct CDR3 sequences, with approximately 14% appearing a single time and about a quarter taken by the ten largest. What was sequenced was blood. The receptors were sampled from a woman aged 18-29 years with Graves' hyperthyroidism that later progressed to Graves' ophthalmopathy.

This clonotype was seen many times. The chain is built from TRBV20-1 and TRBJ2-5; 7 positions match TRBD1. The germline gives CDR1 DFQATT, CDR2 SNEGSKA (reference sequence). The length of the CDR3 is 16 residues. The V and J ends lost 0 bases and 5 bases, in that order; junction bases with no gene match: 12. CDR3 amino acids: CSARDQVRGSWETQYF. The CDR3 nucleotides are TGCAGTGCTAGAGATCAGGTCAGGGGGAGTTGGGAGACCCAGTACTTC.

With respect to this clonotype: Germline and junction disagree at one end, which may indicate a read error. The CDR3 nucleotides read TGTGCCAGCAGCAAACCGGGACAGGTGAACGCCGGGGAGCTGTTTTTT. Translated: CASSKPGQVNAGELFF. This chain connects TRBV7-9 to TRBJ2-2; 8 bases match TRBD1. Looked up from germline, CDR1 is SEHNR and CDR2 is FQNEAQ (reference sequence). The CDR3 is 16 amino acids.

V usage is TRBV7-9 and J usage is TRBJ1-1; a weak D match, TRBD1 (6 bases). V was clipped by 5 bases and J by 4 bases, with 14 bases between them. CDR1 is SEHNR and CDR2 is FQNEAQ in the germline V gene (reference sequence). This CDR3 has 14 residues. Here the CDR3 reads CASSGSRGGTEAFF. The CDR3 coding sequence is TGTGCCAGCAGCGGGTCAAGGGGGGGCACTGAAGCTTTCTTT. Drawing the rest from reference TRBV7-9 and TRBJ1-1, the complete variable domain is DTGVSQNPRHKITKRGQNVTFRCDPISEHNRLYWYRQTLGQGPEFLTYFQNEAQLEKSRLLSDRFSAERPKGSFSTLEIQRTEQGDSAMYLCASSGSRGGTEAFFGQGTRLTVV.

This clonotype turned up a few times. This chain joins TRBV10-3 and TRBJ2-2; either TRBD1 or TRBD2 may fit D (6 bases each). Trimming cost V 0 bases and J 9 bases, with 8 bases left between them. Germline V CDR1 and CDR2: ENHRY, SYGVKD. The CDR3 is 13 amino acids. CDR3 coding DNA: TGTGCCATCAGTGAGTCCGGGGGCCGGGAGCTGTTTTTT. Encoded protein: CAISESGGRELFF.

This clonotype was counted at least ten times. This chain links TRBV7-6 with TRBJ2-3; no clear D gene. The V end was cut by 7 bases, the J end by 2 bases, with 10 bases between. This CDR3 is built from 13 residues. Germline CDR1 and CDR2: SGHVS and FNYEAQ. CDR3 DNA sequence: TGTGCCAGCACCGACGGTAACACAGATACGCAGTATTTT. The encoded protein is CASTDGNTDTQYF.

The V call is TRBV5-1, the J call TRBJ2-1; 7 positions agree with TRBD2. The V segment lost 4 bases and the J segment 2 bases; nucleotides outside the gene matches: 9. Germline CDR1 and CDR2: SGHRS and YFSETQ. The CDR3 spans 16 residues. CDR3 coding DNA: TGCGCCAGCAGCCTGCGAGCGGGACGCCCCTACAATGAGCAGTTCTTC. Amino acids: CASSLRAGRPYNEQFF.

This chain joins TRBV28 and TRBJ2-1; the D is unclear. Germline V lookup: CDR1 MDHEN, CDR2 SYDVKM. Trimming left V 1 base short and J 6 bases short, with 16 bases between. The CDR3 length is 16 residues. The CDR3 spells CASSLSPSMLSNEQFF. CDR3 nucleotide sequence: TGTGCCAGCAGTTTATCCCCCTCAATGTTGTCCAATGAGCAGTTCTTC.

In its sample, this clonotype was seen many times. The chain's CDR3 is CSASDKGDTQYF. The DNA for the CDR3 is TGCAGTGCTAGTGACAAGGGGGATACGCAGTATTTT. The chain recombines TRBV20-1 with TRBJ2-3; perhaps TRBD1 as D (5 bases). The CDR3 sequence is 12 residues long. V shed 3 bases and J shed 6 bases, with 10 bases lying between them. Germline V gene sequence: CDR1 DFQATT, CDR2 SNEGSKA (reference sequence).

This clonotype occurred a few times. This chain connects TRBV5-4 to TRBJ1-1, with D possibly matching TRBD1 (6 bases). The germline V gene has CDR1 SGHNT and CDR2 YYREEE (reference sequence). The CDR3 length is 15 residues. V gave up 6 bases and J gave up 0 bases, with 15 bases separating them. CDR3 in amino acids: CASTPDPGVNTEAFF. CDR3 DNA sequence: TGTGCCAGCACTCCGGACCCAGGGGTGAACACTGAAGCTTTCTTT.

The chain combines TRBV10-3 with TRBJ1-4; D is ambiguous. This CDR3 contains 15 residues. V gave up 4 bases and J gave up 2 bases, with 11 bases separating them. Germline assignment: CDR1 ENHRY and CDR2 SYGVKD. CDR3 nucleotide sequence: TGTGCCATCAGTGTCGCCCCCGGGACTAATGAAAAACTGTTTTTT. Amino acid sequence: CAISVAPGTNEKLFF.

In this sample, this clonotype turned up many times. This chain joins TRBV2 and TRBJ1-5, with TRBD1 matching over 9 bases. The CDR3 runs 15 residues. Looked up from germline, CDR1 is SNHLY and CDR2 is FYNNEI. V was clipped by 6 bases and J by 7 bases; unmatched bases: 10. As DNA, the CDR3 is TGTGCCAGCAGAGCTGGGACAGGGTTTTACCAGCCCCAGCATTTT. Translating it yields CASRAGTGFYQPQHF. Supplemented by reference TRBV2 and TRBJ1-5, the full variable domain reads EPEVTQTPSHQVTQMGQEVILRCVPISNHLYFYWYRQILGQKVEFLVSFYNNEISEKSEIFDDQFSVERPDGSNFTLKIRSTKLEDSAMYFCASRAGTGFYQPQHFGDGTRLSIL.

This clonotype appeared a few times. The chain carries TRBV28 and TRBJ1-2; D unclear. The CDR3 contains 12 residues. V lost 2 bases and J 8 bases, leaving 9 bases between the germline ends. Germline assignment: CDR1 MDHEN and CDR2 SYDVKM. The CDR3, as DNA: TGTGCCAGCAGTTTAATTGCCTCCGGCTACACCTTC. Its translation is CASSLIASGYTF.

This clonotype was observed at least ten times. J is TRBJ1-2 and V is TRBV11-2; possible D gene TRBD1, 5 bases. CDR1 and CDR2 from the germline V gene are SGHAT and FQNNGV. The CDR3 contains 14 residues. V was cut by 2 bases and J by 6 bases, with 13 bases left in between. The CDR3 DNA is TGTGCCAGCAGCTTAACGACAGAGAACCATGGCTACACCTTC. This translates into CASSLTTENHGYTF.

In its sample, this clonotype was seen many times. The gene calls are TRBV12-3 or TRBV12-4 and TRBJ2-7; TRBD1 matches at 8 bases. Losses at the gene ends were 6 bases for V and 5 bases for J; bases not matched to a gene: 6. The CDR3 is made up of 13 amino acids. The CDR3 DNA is TGTGCCAGCAGCTGGACAGGGTATCACGAGCAGTACTTC. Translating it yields CASSWTGYHEQYF.

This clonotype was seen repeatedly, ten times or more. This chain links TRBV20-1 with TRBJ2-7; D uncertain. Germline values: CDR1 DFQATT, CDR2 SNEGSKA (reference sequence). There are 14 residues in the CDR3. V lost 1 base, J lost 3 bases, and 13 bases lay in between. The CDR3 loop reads CSARVNSQNYEQYF. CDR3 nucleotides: TGCAGTGCTAGAGTGAACAGCCAGAACTACGAGCAGTACTTC.

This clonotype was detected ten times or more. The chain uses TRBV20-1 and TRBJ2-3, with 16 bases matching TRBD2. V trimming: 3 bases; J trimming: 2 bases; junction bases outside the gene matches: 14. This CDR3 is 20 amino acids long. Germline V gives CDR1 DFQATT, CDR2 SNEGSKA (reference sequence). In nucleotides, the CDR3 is TGCAGTGCTAGCCGCCCCCCGGGACTAGCGGGAGGGAGGGACACAGATACGCAGTATTTT. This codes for CSASRPPGLAGGRDTDTQYF.

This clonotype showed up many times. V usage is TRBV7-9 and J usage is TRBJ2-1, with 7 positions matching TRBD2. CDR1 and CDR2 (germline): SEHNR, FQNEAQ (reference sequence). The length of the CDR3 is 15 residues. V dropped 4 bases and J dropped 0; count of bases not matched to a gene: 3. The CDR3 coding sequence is TGTGCCAGCAGCTCGGCTAGCGGCTCCTACAATGAGCAGTTCTTC. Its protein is CASSSASGSYNEQFF.

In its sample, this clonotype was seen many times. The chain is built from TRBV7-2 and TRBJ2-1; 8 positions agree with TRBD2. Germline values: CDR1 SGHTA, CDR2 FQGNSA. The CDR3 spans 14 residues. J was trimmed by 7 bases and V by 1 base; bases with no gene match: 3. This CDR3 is CASSLVGRVNEQFF. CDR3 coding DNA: TGTGCCAGCAGCTTAGTCGGGAGGGTGAATGAGCAGTTCTTC. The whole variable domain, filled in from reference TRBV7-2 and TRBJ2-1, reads GAGVSQSPSNKVTEKGKDVELRCDPISGHTALYWYRQSLGQGLEFLIYFQGNSAPDKSGLPSDRFSAERTGGSVSTLTIQRTQQEDSAVYLCASSLVGRVNEQFFGPGTRLTVL.

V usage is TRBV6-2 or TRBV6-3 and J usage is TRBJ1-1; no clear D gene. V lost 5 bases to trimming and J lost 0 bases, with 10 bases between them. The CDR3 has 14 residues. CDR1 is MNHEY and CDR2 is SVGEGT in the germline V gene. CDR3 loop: CASSLYRLNTEAFF. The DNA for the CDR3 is TGTGCCAGCAGTCTGTACAGATTGAACACTGAAGCTTTCTTT.

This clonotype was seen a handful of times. CDR3 amino acids: CSVVSDMGNEKLFF. The CDR3 region has the DNA TGCAGCGTTGTTTCAGATATGGGTAATGAAAAACTGTTTTTT. The chain carries TRBV29-1 and TRBJ1-4; D is uncertain. CDR1 is SQVTM and CDR2 is ANQGSEA in the germline V gene. V lost 4 bases and J lost 4, with 13 bases in between. The CDR3 extends over 14 amino acids.

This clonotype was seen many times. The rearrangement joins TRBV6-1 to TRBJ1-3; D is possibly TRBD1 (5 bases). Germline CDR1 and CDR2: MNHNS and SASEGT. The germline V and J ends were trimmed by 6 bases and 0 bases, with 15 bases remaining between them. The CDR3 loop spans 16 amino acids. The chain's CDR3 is CASSYRQGYSGNTIYF. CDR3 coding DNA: TGTGCCAGCAGCTACCGCCAGGGTTACTCTGGAAACACCATATATTTT.

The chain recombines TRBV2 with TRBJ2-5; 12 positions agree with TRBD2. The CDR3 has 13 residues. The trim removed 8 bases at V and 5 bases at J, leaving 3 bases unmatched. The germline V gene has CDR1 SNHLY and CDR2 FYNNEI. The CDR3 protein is CASGLAGRETQYF. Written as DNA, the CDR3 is TGTGCCAGCGGACTAGCGGGAAGGGAGACCCAGTACTTC.

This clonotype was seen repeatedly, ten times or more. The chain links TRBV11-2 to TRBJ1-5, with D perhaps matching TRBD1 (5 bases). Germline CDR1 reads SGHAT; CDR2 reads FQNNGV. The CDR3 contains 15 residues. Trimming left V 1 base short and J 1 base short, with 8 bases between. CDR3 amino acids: CASSLGGLSNQPQHF. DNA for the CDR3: TGTGCCAGCAGCTTAGGGGGGTTAAGCAATCAGCCCCAGCATTTT.

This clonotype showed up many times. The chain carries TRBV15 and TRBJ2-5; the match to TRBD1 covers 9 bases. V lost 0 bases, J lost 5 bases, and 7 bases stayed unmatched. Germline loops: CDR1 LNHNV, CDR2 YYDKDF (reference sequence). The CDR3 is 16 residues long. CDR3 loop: CATSREGQGDEETQYF. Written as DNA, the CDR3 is TGTGCCACCAGCAGAGAGGGACAGGGAGATGAGGAGACCCAGTACTTC.

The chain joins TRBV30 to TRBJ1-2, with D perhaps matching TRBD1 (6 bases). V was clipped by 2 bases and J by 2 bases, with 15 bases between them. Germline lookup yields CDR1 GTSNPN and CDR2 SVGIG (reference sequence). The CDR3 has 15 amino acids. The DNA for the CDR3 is TGTGCCTGGAGTCTAGACAGGATCCAGAACTATGGCTACACCTTC. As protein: CAWSLDRIQNYGYTF.

DNA of the CDR3: TGTGCCAGCAGCTACCCGATGGATAGTGGCTACACCTTC. It encodes CASSYPMDSGYTF. The chain joins TRBV7-9 to TRBJ1-2, with D hard to call. This CDR3 has 13 amino acids. Germline V gene sequence: CDR1 SEHNR, CDR2 FQNEAQ (reference sequence). The V and J ends lost 4 bases and 7 bases respectively, with 13 bases between them.

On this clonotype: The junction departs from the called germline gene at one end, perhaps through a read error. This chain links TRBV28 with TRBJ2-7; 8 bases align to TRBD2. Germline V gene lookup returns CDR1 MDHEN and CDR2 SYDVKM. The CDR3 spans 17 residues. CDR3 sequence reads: CVSSPTLGGGIPYEQYF. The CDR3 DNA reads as TGTGTCAGCAGTCCCACCTTGGGCGGGGGGATCCCCTACGAGCAGTACTTC.